A single sample gave rise to the 17 T cell receptor beta chains below, sequenced in a study of T cells in localized non-small cell lung cancer. Clones were sequenced by immunoSEQ multiplex PCR, and TCRdb holds only the in-frame ones, with some missing. Of about 34,000 clones detected, 78% appear once; the ten largest clones hold approximately 33%. Sequenced material: peripheral blood, taken before any cancer treatment. Every receptor here comes from a male donor at least 60 years old with stage II squamous cell lung carcinoma.

A remark on this clone: Within the sample, other DNA sequences also encode this same CDR3. This chain joins TRBV2 and TRBJ2-7; 13 bases line up with TRBD2. Per germline, CDR1 SNHLY and CDR2 FYNNEI. The V gene end was trimmed by 2 bases and the J gene end by 4 bases; junction bases not matched to a gene: 2. The CDR3 sequence is 15 residues long. CDR3 in amino acids: CASSERTSGSYEQYF. For the CDR3, the DNA is TGTGCCAGCAGTGAAAGGACTAGCGGGAGTTACGAGCAGTACTTC.

The genes are TRBV7-9 and TRBJ1-1, with 10 bases fitting TRBD1. J was trimmed by 0 bases and V by 6 bases; bases with no gene match: 7. Per the germline V gene, CDR1 is SEHNR and CDR2 is FQNEAQ (reference sequence). The CDR3 consists of 16 residues. Written as DNA, the CDR3 is TGTGCCAGCAGGTTAACCGGGACAGGGGTGAACACTGAAGCTTTCTTT. Protein sequence: CASRLTGTGVNTEAFF.

This rearrangement joins TRBV5-1 to TRBJ1-4; D remains ambiguous. CDR3 length equals 16 residues. Germline V gene data show CDR1 as SGHRS and CDR2 as YFSETQ. V was pared by 0 bases and J by 10 bases, with 19 bases between. As DNA, the CDR3 is TGCGCCAGCAGCTTGGCCGACACGGACCGTCTGGGAAAACTGTTTTTT. It is translated as CASSLADTDRLGKLFF.

CDR3 region: CAISGGGNTEAFF. In nucleotides, the CDR3 is TGTGCCATATCCGGGGGGGGGAACACTGAAGCTTTCTTT. The chain employs TRBV10-3 and TRBJ1-1, with D possibly being TRBD1 (5 bases). The CDR3 is 13 amino acids. The V gene lost 9 bases and the J gene lost 1 base, with 12 bases spanning the gap. From germline, CDR1 is ENHRY and CDR2 SYGVKD.

The CDR3 bases are TGTGCCAGCAGCTTAGGGCCTGCCGGGACTAGCGAGTACGAGCAGTACTTC. Translated: CASSLGPAGTSEYEQYF. This sequence joins TRBV11-2 and TRBJ2-7; TRBD2 aligns across 10 bases. This CDR3 contains 17 residues. The trim removed 1 base at V and 4 bases at J, leaving 10 bases unmatched. CDR1 SGHAT and CDR2 FQNNGV come from the germline V gene.

The chain uses TRBV28 and TRBJ2-1, with 10 bases matching TRBD2. J was trimmed by 7 bases and V by 3 bases; bases with no gene match: 6. In germline, CDR1 is MDHEN, CDR2 SYDVKM. The CDR3 has 15 residues. The CDR3 loop is CASSFPGLARNEQFF. In nucleotides, the CDR3 is TGTGCCAGCAGTTTTCCGGGACTAGCGAGAAATGAGCAGTTCTTC. The complete variable domain, with remaining parts taken from reference TRBV28 and TRBJ2-1, reads DVKVTQSSRYLVKRTGEKVFLECVQDMDHENMFWYRQDPGLGLRLIYFSYDVKMKEKGDIPEGYSVSREKKERFSLILESASTNQTSMYLCASSFPGLARNEQFFGPGTRLTVL.

The sample holds one count of this clone. The J gene is TRBJ1-1, the V gene TRBV2; D remains unclear. The V gene's germline CDR1 is SNHLY and CDR2 FYNNEI. The CDR3 has 13 residues. V was shortened by 3 bases and J by 10 bases, with 15 bases between the two germline ends. The CDR3 nucleotides read TGTGCCAGCAGTGAGGGGAGGGAGGGCTTAGCTTTCTTT. Protein sequence: CASSEGREGLAFF.

The chain uses TRBV5-1 and TRBJ2-3; D gene unclear. V lost 0 bases to trimming and J lost 2 bases, with 10 bases between them. The CDR3 covers 15 residues. Germline V CDR1 and CDR2: SGHRS, YFSETQ. The chain's CDR3 is CASSLEPIDTDTQYF. The CDR3 DNA reads as TGCGCCAGCAGCTTGGAGCCGATCGACACAGATACGCAGTATTTT.

Only one count was recorded for this clone. This chain links TRBV30 with TRBJ2-3; 8 bases line up with TRBD2. The CDR3 contains 15 residues. The V and J ends lost 0 bases and 8 bases, in that order; junction bases with no gene match: 10. Germline CDR1 is GTSNPN and CDR2 is SVGIG (reference sequence). CDR3 DNA sequence: TGTGCCTGGAGTGTAAGAGCGGGAGTGCAAGCTACGCAGTATTTT. This gives the protein CAWSVRAGVQATQYF.

This rearrangement joins TRBV19 to TRBJ2-1; 10 nucleotides agree with TRBD2. The CDR3 is made up of 18 amino acids. The V gene's germline CDR1 is LNHDA and CDR2 SQIVND (reference sequence). J was trimmed by 4 bases and V by 4 bases; bases with no gene match: 13. CDR3 protein: CASSRLGALAGPYNEQFF. The CDR3 DNA sequence: TGTGCCAGTAGTAGACTTGGAGCACTAGCGGGACCTTACAATGAGCAGTTCTTC.

The rearrangement uses TRBV5-4 and TRBJ1-2; 8 bases align to TRBD1. The germline CDR1 and CDR2 sequences are SGHNT and YYREEE (reference sequence). With V trimmed by 2 bases and J by 4 bases, 4 bases remained unmatched. There are 14 residues in the CDR3. The CDR3 protein is CASSLPGQGYGYTF. CDR3 sequence (DNA): TGTGCCAGCAGCTTACCCGGACAGGGCTATGGCTACACCTTC.

The CDR3: CASSTAALLAGGEEQYF. The CDR3 DNA is TGTGCCAGCAGCACGGCGGCCCTACTAGCGGGAGGGGAAGAGCAGTACTTC. This sequence joins TRBV7-9 and TRBJ2-7, with 13 positions matching TRBD2. Germline V CDR1 and CDR2: SEHNR, FQNEAQ (reference sequence). J gave up 7 bases and V 5 bases, and 14 bases lay outside the gene matches. The CDR3 has 17 residues.

The V gene is TRBV6-5, the J gene TRBJ1-2; possibly TRBD1 for D (6 bases). The CDR3 length is 13 residues. Germline CDR1 is MNHEY and CDR2 is SVGAGI. V was shortened by 5 bases and J by 3 bases, with 10 bases between the two germline ends. Here the CDR3 reads CASSVQGHYGYTF. The DNA for the CDR3 is TGTGCCAGCAGTGTCCAGGGGCACTATGGCTACACCTTC.

The chain recombines TRBV5-4 with TRBJ1-5; D gene ambiguous. Germline CDR1 SGHNT, CDR2 YYREEE (reference sequence). V dropped 0 bases and J dropped 0 bases, with 7 bases sitting between them. This CDR3 region has 15 residues. The CDR3 sequence: CASSLARDSNQPQHF. CDR3 nucleotides: TGTGCCAGCAGCTTGGCCCGGGATAGCAATCAGCCCCAGCATTTT.

This chain links TRBV30 with TRBJ1-4, with D perhaps matching TRBD1 (6 bases). This CDR3 is built from 17 residues. Germline CDR1 GTSNPN, CDR2 SVGIG (reference sequence). V dropped 0 bases and J dropped 10 bases, with 24 bases sitting between them. CDR3 sequence (DNA): TGTGCCTGGAGTGTACGGGGGGGCAACAGGGCCGGACGAAAACTGTTTTTT. This codes for CAWSVRGGNRAGRKLFF. Complete variable domain (other parts from reference TRBV30 and TRBJ1-4): SQTIHQWPATLVQPVGSPLSLECTVEGTSNPNLYWYRQAAGRGLQLLFYSVGIGQISSEVPQNLSASRPQDRQFILSSKKLLLSDSGFYLCAWSVRGGNRAGRKLFFGSGTQLSVL.

This clone has only a few counts. The chain carries TRBV7-9 and TRBJ2-1, with D unclear. Germline values: CDR1 SEHNR, CDR2 FQNEAQ (reference sequence). V lost 2 bases and J lost 7, with 9 bases in between. This CDR3 contains 13 residues. CDR3: CASSLSLRNEQFF. The CDR3 bases are TGTGCCAGCAGCTTAAGTCTTAGGAATGAGCAGTTCTTC.

This clone showed up just once. The chain combines TRBV6-5 with TRBJ2-7; 9 positions match TRBD1. This CDR3 is built from 16 residues. CDR1 and CDR2 (germline): MNHEY, SVGAGI. Trimming at V came to 0 bases and at J to 0 bases, leaving 3 bases not matched to a gene. The CDR3 DNA follows: TGTGCCAGCAGTTACTCGGGGACAGGGCCCTCCTACGAGCAGTACTTC. This encodes CASSYSGTGPSYEQYF.